One sample yielded the 11 T cell receptor beta chains listed below, sequenced in a study of identical twins. TCRdb re-called the 5' RACE reads with MiXCR, one entry per CDR3 protein. The data hold more than 600,000 distinct CDR3 sequences, with around a sixth observed a single time. These data also formed part of another study, on T cells expressing NK-cell markers.

The specimen sequenced was PBMCs. Receptors originate from a woman aged 18-30 years in good health.

V and J are TRBV12-3 or TRBV12-4 and TRBJ1-3; D might be TRBD1 (5 bases). This CDR3 has 14 amino acids. V was cut by 5 bases and J by 4 bases, with 12 bases left in between. CDR3 in DNA: TGTGCCAGCAGTCAGGACATCCTGGGAAACACCATATATTTT. Protein product: CASSQDILGNTIYF.

There are a few counts of this clonotype. The chain carries TRBV25-1 and TRBJ2-5, with 11 bases fitting TRBD2. The CDR3 consists of 17 residues. After removal of 3 bases from V and 3 bases from J, the junction contained 9 bases not matched to a gene. Germline V gives CDR1 MGHDK, CDR2 SYGVNS. As DNA, the CDR3 is TGTGCCAGCAGTGAGGGGGCGCTAGCGGGGGGAGAAGAGACCCAGTACTTC. Translation gives CASSEGALAGGEETQYF.

The rearrangement links TRBV10-2 to TRBJ2-7; D gene ambiguous. V lost 3 bases and J 1 base, leaving 7 bases between the germline ends. This CDR3 spans 13 amino acids. The germline CDR1 and CDR2 sequences are WSHSY and SAAADI. The CDR3 region has the DNA TGCGCCAGCAGTGACACGGAATCCTACGAGCAGTACTTC. It specifies CASSDTESYEQYF.

The chain is built from TRBV7-2 and TRBJ1-2, with no clear D. The CDR3 totals 15 residues. Germline CDR1 SGHTA, CDR2 FQGNSA. Trimming left V 1 base short and J 10 bases short, with 19 bases between. As DNA, the CDR3 is TGTGCCAGCAGCTTAGGGTTATTCCCCCAGCGTGCCTACACCTTC. Translated, it gives CASSLGLFPQRAYTF.

The chain links TRBV14 to TRBJ2-3; TRBD2 aligns across 11 bases. The CDR3 length is 16 residues. V lost 5 bases to trimming and J lost 3 bases; unmatched junction nucleotides: 7. Per the germline V gene, CDR1 is SGHDN and CDR2 is FVKESK. CDR3 sequence: CASSTSGSPLTDTQYF. In nucleotides, the CDR3 is TGTGCCAGCAGCACTAGCGGGAGCCCGTTAACAGATACGCAGTATTTT.

This chain uses TRBV12-3 or TRBV12-4 with TRBJ2-3, with 11 positions matching TRBD2. After removal of 8 bases from V and 7 bases from J, the junction contained 8 bases not matched to a gene. This CDR3 comprises 14 residues. Here the CDR3 DNA reads TGTGCCAGCGGGTTAGCGGGGGGGGATAATACGCAGTATTTT. As protein: CASGLAGGDNTQYF.

The rearrangement uses TRBV4-3 and TRBJ2-5; D ambiguous. Germline CDR1 is LGHNA and CDR2 is YSLEER. CDR3 size: 15 residues. V was cut by 0 bases and J by 5 bases, with 13 bases left in between. The CDR3 DNA reads as TGCGCCAGCAGCCAAGAGATGAGAGTTGTTGAGACCCAGTACTTC. Translating it yields CASSQEMRVVETQYF.

V usage is TRBV20-1 and J usage is TRBJ2-7; TRBD1 is a possible D gene (6 bases). CDR3 length: 14 residues. In germline, CDR1 is DFQATT, CDR2 SNEGSKA (reference sequence). With 0 bases removed from V and 2 bases from J, the gap between germline ends came to 11 bases. CDR3 DNA: TGCAGTGCTAGAGATCGGACAGTAGCCTACGAGCAGTACTTC. Translating it yields CSARDRTVAYEQYF.

V and J are TRBV6-2 or TRBV6-3 and TRBJ2-2, with 9 nucleotides matching TRBD1. CDR3 length equals 15 residues. In germline, CDR1 is MNHEY, CDR2 SVGEGT. V was clipped by 6 bases and J by 3 bases; unmatched bases: 5. The CDR3 is CASRRRDRDTGELFF. For the CDR3, the DNA is TGTGCCAGCAGGAGGAGGGACAGGGACACCGGGGAGCTGTTTTTT.

V and J are TRBV6-1 and TRBJ2-1; 8 nucleotides align to TRBD1. The CDR3 contains 14 residues. V shed 3 bases, J shed 8 bases, and the junction held 6 bases outside the gene matches. Per the germline V gene, CDR1 is MNHNS and CDR2 is SASEGT. CDR3 in DNA: TGTGCCAGCAGTGATTGGACAGGGCGGGATGAGCAGTTCTTC. This translates into CASSDWTGRDEQFF.

J is TRBJ1-2 and V is TRBV20-1; no clear D. The CDR3 totals 13 residues. Germline V gene lookup returns CDR1 DFQATT and CDR2 SNEGSKA (reference sequence). The V and J ends lost 0 bases and 5 bases respectively, with 10 bases between them. CDR3 sequence: CSARDRSAYGYTF. Here the CDR3 DNA reads TGCAGTGCTAGAGACCGGTCGGCTTATGGCTACACCTTC.